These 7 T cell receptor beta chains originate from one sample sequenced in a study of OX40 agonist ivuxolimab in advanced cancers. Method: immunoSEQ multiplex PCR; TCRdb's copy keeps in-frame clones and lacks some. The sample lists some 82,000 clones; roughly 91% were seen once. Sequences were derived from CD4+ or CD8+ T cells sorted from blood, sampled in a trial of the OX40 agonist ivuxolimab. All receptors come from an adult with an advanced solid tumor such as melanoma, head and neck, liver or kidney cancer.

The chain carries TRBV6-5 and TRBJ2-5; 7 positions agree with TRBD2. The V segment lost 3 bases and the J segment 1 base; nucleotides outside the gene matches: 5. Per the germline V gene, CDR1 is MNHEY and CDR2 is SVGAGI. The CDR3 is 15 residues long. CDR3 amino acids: CASSYGTNLQETQYF. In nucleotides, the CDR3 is TGTGCCAGCAGTTATGGGACTAACCTCCAAGAGACCCAGTACTTC.

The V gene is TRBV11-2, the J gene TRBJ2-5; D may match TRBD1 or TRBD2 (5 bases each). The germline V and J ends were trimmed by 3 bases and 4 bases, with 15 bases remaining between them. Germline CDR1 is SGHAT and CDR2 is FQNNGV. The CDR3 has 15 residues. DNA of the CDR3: TGTGCCAGCAGCTTCCAAATCGGGGCCGGAGAGACCCAGTACTTC. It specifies CASSFQIGAGETQYF.

CDR3 region: CAWRLAGADEQYF. The CDR3 nucleotides read TGTGCCTGGAGACTAGCGGGAGCAGACGAGCAGTACTTC. This sequence joins TRBV30 and TRBJ2-7; TRBD2 matches at 11 bases. V trimming: 3 bases; J trimming: 5 bases; junction bases outside the gene matches: 3. The CDR3 runs to 13 residues. From germline, CDR1 is GTSNPN and CDR2 SVGIG (reference sequence).

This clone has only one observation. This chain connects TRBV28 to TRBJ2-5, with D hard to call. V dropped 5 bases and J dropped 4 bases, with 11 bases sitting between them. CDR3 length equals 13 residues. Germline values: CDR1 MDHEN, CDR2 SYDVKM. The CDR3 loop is CASSRVSRETQYF. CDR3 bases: TGTGCCAGCAGTCGAGTGAGTCGAGAGACCCAGTACTTC. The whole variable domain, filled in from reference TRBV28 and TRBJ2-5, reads DVKVTQSSRYLVKRTGEKVFLECVQDMDHENMFWYRQDPGLGLRLIYFSYDVKMKEKGDIPEGYSVSREKKERFSLILESASTNQTSMYLCASSRVSRETQYFGPGTRLLVL.

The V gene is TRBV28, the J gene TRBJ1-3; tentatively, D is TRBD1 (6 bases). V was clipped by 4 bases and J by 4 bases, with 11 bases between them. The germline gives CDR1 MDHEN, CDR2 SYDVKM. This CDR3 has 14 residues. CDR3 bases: TGTGCCAGCAGTTCGGGGGCGATAGGAAACACCATATATTTT. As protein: CASSSGAIGNTIYF.

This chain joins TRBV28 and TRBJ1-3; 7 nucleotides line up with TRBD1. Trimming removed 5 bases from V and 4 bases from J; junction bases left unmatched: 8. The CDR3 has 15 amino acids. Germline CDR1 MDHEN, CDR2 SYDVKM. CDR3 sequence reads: CASSPDRVSGNTIYF. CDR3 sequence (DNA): TGTGCCAGCAGTCCAGACAGGGTTTCAGGAAACACCATATATTTT.

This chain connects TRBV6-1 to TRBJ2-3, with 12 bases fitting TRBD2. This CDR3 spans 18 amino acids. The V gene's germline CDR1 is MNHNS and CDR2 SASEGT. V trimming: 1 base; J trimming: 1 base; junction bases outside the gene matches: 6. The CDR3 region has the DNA TGTGCCAGCAGTGAAGTTGCTAGCGGGAGGGGGGGCACAGATACGCAGTATTTT. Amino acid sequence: CASSEVASGRGGTDTQYF.